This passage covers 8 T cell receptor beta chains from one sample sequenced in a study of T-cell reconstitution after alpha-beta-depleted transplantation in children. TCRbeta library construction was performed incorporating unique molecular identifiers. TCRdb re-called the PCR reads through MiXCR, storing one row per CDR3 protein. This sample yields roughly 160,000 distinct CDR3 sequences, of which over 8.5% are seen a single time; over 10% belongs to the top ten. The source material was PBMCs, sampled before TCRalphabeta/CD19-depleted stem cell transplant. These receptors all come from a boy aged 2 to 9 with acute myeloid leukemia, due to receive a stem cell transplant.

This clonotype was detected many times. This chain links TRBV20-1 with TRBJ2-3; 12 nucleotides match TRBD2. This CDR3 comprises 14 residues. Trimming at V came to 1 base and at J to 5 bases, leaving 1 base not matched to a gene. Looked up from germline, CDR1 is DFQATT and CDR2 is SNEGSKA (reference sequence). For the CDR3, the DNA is TGCAGTGCTAGAGGACTAGCGGGAGTAGATACGCAGTATTTT. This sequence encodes CSARGLAGVDTQYF.

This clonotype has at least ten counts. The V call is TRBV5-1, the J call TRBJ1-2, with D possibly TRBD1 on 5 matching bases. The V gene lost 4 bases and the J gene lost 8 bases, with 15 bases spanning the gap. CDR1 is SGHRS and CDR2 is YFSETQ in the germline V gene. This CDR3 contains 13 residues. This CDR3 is CASSPGTSHGYTF. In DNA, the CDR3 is TGCGCCAGCAGCCCTGGGACTTCTCACGGCTACACCTTC.

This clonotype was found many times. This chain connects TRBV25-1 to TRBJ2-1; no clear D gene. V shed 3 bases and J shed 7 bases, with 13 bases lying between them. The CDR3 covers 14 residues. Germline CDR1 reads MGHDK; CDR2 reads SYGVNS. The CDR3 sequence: CASSDATPPNEQFF. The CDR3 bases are TGTGCCAGCAGTGATGCAACCCCCCCGAATGAGCAGTTCTTC. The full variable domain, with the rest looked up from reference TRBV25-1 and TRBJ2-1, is EADIYQTPRYLVIGTGKKITLECSQTMGHDKMYWYQQDPGMELHLIHYSYGVNSTEKGDLSSESTVSRIRTEHFPLTLESARPSHTSQYLCASSDATPPNEQFFGPGTRLTVL.

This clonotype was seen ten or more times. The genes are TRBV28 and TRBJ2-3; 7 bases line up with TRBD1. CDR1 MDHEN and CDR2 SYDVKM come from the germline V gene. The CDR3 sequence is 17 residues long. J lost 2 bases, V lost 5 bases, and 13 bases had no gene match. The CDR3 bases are TGTGCCAGCAGTAGCAACAGGGGCTACTATTACACAGATACGCAGTATTTT. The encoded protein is CASSSNRGYYYTDTQYF.

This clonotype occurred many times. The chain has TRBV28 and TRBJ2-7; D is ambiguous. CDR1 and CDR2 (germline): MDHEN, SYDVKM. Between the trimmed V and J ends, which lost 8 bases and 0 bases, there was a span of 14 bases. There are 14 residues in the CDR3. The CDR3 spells CASSLKGGSYEQYF. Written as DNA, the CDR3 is TGTGCCAGCTCCCTGAAGGGCGGCTCCTACGAGCAGTACTTC.

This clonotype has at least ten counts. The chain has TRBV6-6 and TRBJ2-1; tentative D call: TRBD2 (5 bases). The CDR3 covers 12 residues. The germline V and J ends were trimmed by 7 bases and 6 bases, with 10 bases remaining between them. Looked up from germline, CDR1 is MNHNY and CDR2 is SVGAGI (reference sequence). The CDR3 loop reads CASTHEGNEQFF. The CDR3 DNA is TGTGCCAGCACCCACGAGGGCAATGAGCAGTTCTTC.

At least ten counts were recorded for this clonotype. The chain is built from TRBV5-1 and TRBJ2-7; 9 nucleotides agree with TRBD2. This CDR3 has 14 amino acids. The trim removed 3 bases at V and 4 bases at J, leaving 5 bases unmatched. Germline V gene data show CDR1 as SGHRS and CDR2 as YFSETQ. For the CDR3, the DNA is TGCGCCAGCAGCTGCGGTAGCGGGGGATACGAGCAGTACGTC. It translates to CASSCGSGGYEQYV.

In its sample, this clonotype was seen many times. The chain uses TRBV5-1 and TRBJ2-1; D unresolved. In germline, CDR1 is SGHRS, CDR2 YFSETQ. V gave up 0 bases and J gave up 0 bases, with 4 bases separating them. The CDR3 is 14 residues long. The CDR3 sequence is CASSLVGSYNEQFF. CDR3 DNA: TGCGCCAGCAGCTTGGTAGGCTCCTACAATGAGCAGTTCTTC.